This TCR beta chain was obtained from a study of cytotoxic CD8 clonotypes in ibrutinib-treated CLL (dated by TCRdb to 2020 to 2023). Background for the entire study: In this cohort, approximately 14 patients were treatment-naive and ten to twelve were relapsed/refractory, while under 18 had unmutated IGHV. Partial responses were observed in 24 patients and complete responses in 2; after a median follow-up of 68 months, remission was maintained in approximately 15 patients and progression was observed in some twelve. Response samples were obtained after a median of 12 months of treatment, with a range of about 6 to 36 months. On average, each sample yielded about 260,000 productive templates and tens of thousands of productive rearrangements. Of the 90 or so participants in the trial, about two dozen had longitudinal samples available. Cryopreserved peripheral blood mononuclear cells were collected before treatment, at response, and at either disease progression or sustained remission. Patients were still on ibrutinib when every remission and progressive disease sample was collected.

The goal of deep resolution MiSeq sequencing was a depth between 1 in 1 million and 1 in 200,000 T cells, and coverage averaged 10x per clonotype. The immunoSEQ hsTCRB Kit was used to generate the TCR beta libraries. As for the authors' bioinformatics: The data were analyzed with ImmunoSEQ Analyzer and ImmunoSEQ Data Assistant, and V, D and J gene assignments followed IMGT definitions. Clonality was computed as one minus normalized Shannon entropy of productive rearrangement frequencies, ranging from 0 to 1. Only overrepresented clonotypes making up at least 0.05% of each patient's repertoire were included in the public clonotype analysis. Roughly 13 age-matched healthy donor repertoires from immuneACCESS served as clonality controls. TCRdb re-hosts the immuneACCESS table, in-frame sequences only. Its copies lack some clones; in the studies checked, an unresolved V gene accounts for under half of them, and the cause for the rest is not known. Clone size and V and J calls were adopted from that table, with D and trimming inferred from the DNA. Across this sample there are 52,000 or so clones, with roughly 54% seen only once. Together, the top ten hold under 30% of the sample.

Worth noting for this clone: Its recognized antigen is unknown. No qualities accompany the bases; no much larger clone lies one base away.

The sample's time point, from its label and the paper: progressive disease on ibrutinib. For TCR beta library preparation, about 2 micrograms of genomic DNA were extracted from the cryopreserved PBMCs. Longitudinal blood samples from CLL patients receiving ibrutinib monotherapy were subjected to high-throughput TCR beta sequencing. The patients took part in an open-label, single-center phase 2 trial of ibrutinib monotherapy. V ends up 4 bases short and J 4 bases short, with an unmatched junction base count of 6. For CDR1 and CDR2, the germline V gene lists SGHAT and FQNNGV. Measured from the cysteine to the phenylalanine, the CDR3 is 15 residues long. Only the CDR3 region is kept as DNA, spanning 45 bases read in frame from base 1. Study-wide findings and limitations: Public clonotypes were rare and either shrank or stayed stable during treatment, and the rise in clonality at ibrutinib response reflected expansion of private clonotypes. At ibrutinib response clonality went up, during sustained remission it held steady, and at progression it dropped back toward baseline. Baseline clonality was found to be higher than that of age-matched healthy donors and was strongly correlated with circulating CD8+ T-cell counts. Sustained-remission and progressing patients did not have matched sampling times, and lymph node repertoires were not examined.

This sequence originates from a human donor with chronic lymphocytic leukemia. The chain is encoded by TRBV11-2 joined to TRBJ2-1, with 8 junctional bases fitting TRBD2. The source material was PBMCs, sampled at disease progression, from a patient treated with ibrutinib. The CDR3 protein: CASSYREGLYNEQFF. The DNA sequence is TGTGCCAGCAGCTACCGGGAGGGATTGTACAATGAGCAGTTCTTC.